Sequencing of this T cell receptor (beta chain) was carried out in a study of T cell changes during pregnancy in multiple sclerosis (dated by TCRdb to between 2018 and 2020). Describing the broader study: The study examined how the T cell repertoire changed over the course of pregnancy in women with multiple sclerosis.

Worth noting for this clone: Its antigen is currently not known. No base-level quality is on record; no much larger clone is a single base apart.

The cysteine opens and the phenylalanine closes a CDR3 of 17 amino acids. Only CDR3 DNA is held: 51 bases, read in frame from base 1. Deletion took 7 bases off V and 3 bases off J, with a span of 22 bases between the germline ends. Taken from the germline V gene, the CDR1 and CDR2 loops are MDHEN and SYDVKM. The library was built by means of the immunoSEQ multiplex PCR assay. TCRdb mirrors the immuneACCESS table, restricted to in-frame sequences. Some clones are absent from its copies; in checked studies, under half trace to an unresolved V gene, and the reason for the others is unknown. This sample is represented by approximately 85,000 clones; about nine tenths of them were singletons. Together, the top ten hold around 2.3% of the sample.

The chain employs TRBV28 and TRBJ1-3; too little of a D gene remains to name it. The source was peripheral blood, collected in the first trimester of pregnancy. The clonotype comes from a female donor with multiple sclerosis, enrolled in a pregnancy study. The CDR3 protein: CASIRPRQVFSGNTIYF. The DNA sequence is TGTGCCAGCATACGTCCGAGACAAGTCTTTAGTGGAAACACCATATATTTT.